The 14 T cell receptor beta chains reported below all come from one sample, sequenced in a study of T-cell reconstitution after alpha-beta-depleted transplantation in children. A TCRbeta library incorporating unique molecular identifiers was prepared. TCRdb ran MiXCR on the PCR reads and lists one entry per CDR3 protein. The table includes about 980,000 distinct CDR3 sequences, less than 30% detected once. Material: PBMCs, mostly from graft donor cells, obtained 360 days after TCRalphabeta/CD19-depleted stem cell transplant. These receptor sequences come from a boy in the first two years of life who had a stem cell transplant for SCID, so the T cells may come from the graft donor.

The rearrangement joins TRBV30 to TRBJ1-3; 7 nucleotides agree with TRBD1. The V and J ends lost 3 bases and 0 bases, in that order; junction bases with no gene match: 2. The germline gives CDR1 GTSNPN, CDR2 SVGIG (reference sequence). The CDR3 has 14 amino acids. CDR3 DNA: TGTGCCTGGAGGGACAGGTACTCTGGAAACACCATATATTTT. This codes for CAWRDRYSGNTIYF.

This clonotype came up a few times. This chain links TRBV20-1 with TRBJ2-7; D call uncertain. V lost 3 bases and J lost 7, with 22 bases in between. CDR3 length equals 15 residues. CDR1 and CDR2 from the germline V gene are DFQATT and SNEGSKA (reference sequence). CDR3 in amino acids: CSASRVSALMREQYF. The DNA of the CDR3 is TGCAGTGCTAGCCGGGTTTCGGCTCTGATGAGAGAGCAGTACTTC.

This clonotype was seen a few times. DNA of the CDR3: TGTGCCAGCAGTTTAACAGGGAGTCAGCCCCAGCATTTT. This translates into CASSLTGSQPQHF. The chain uses TRBV12-3 or TRBV12-4 and TRBJ1-5; possibly TRBD1 for D (6 bases). The CDR3 is 13 amino acids. Trimming stripped 2 bases from V and 6 bases from J, with 8 bases between.

This chain connects TRBV12-3 or TRBV12-4 to TRBJ2-1; 7 bases match TRBD1. The CDR3 is 18 amino acids. V lost 1 base, J lost 1 base, and 10 bases stayed unmatched. The CDR3 here is CASSLGYIGTASYNEQFF. For the CDR3, the DNA is TGTGCCAGCAGTTTAGGTTATATAGGGACAGCTTCCTACAATGAGCAGTTCTTC.

This clonotype was recorded a few times. The V gene is TRBV28, the J gene TRBJ2-7, with D possibly matching TRBD2 (7 bases). The CDR3 contains 15 residues. V was clipped by 6 bases and J by 2 bases, with 17 bases between them. Germline V lookup: CDR1 MDHEN, CDR2 SYDVKM. CDR3 in DNA: TGTGCCAGCAGCCGAGCTCCGGGGGGCCCCTACGAGCAGTACTTC. Protein product: CASSRAPGGPYEQYF.

This clonotype turned up a few times. This chain joins TRBV6-5 and TRBJ1-2, with 8 bases lining up with TRBD1. CDR1 is MNHEY, CDR2 SVGAGI, per germline. The CDR3 totals 14 residues. V was pared by 2 bases and J by 3 bases, with 2 bases of the junction left unmatched. The CDR3: CASSYDRGDYGYTF. CDR3 bases: TGTGCCAGCAGTTACGACAGGGGTGACTATGGCTACACCTTC.

The V gene is TRBV5-1, the J gene TRBJ1-2; D call uncertain. Germline V gives CDR1 SGHRS, CDR2 YFSETQ. The CDR3 is 13 amino acids. V lost 2 bases to trimming and J lost 3 bases, with 8 bases between them. CDR3 coding DNA: TGCGCCAGCAGCTTTGGACGGCACTATGGCTACACCTTC. Its translation: CASSFGRHYGYTF.

This chain uses TRBV20-1 with TRBJ1-2; no reliable D call. CDR3 length equals 13 residues. Germline-derived CDR1 and CDR2 are DFQATT and SNEGSKA (reference sequence). V lost 4 bases to trimming and J lost 0 bases, with 9 bases between them. CDR3 DNA sequence: TGCAGTGCTACCGACACGACTAACTATGGCTACACCTTC. It is translated as CSATDTTNYGYTF.

This chain connects TRBV5-1 to TRBJ2-1, with D hard to call. Germline V CDR1 and CDR2: SGHRS, YFSETQ. The CDR3 is 13 amino acids. V shed 0 bases and J shed 7 bases, with 8 bases lying between them. The CDR3: CASSLDLENEQFF. For the CDR3, the DNA is TGCGCCAGCAGCTTGGACCTTGAAAATGAGCAGTTCTTC.

This sequence joins TRBV4-2 and TRBJ2-3, with D perhaps TRBD1 (6 bases). The CDR3 loop spans 15 amino acids. The V and J ends lost 1 base and 4 bases respectively, with 12 bases between them. CDR1 is LGHNA, CDR2 YNFKEQ, per germline. This CDR3 reads CASSQANDRSDTQYF. The DNA of the CDR3 is TGTGCCAGCAGCCAAGCTAATGACAGGTCAGATACGCAGTATTTT.

This chain joins TRBV9 and TRBJ2-1; no clear D gene. The CDR3 contains 15 residues. Germline CDR1 is SGDLS and CDR2 is YYNGEE. Trimming shortened V by 0 bases and J by 4 bases, and 11 bases separated the two germline ends. The chain's CDR3 is CASSVALGIYNEQFF. CDR3 coding DNA: TGTGCCAGCAGCGTAGCTCTAGGAATATACAATGAGCAGTTCTTC.

This clonotype came up a few times. The chain uses TRBV12-3 or TRBV12-4 and TRBJ2-3; the D call may be TRBD1 or TRBD2 (5 bases each). This CDR3 has 14 amino acids. Trimming pared 3 bases from V and 2 bases from J, leaving 9 bases between. Written as DNA, the CDR3 is TGTGCCAGCAGTTTGGGGGAGCACACAGATACGCAGTATTTT. Protein sequence: CASSLGEHTDTQYF.

The rearrangement links TRBV6-1 to TRBJ2-1; 8 bases are shared with TRBD2. With 6 bases clipped from V and 14 bases from J, the junction kept 15 bases outside the gene matches. The CDR3 spans 14 residues. In germline, CDR1 is MNHNS, CDR2 SASEGT. The CDR3 protein is CASRRAGGPTGEFF. CDR3 bases: TGTGCCAGCAGGAGGGCGGGGGGACCGACCGGCGAGTTCTTC.

In this sample, this clonotype turned up a few times. The chain links TRBV6-5 to TRBJ1-1, with D perhaps TRBD1 (6 bases). The CDR3 sequence is 15 residues long. The germline V gene encodes CDR1 MNHEY and CDR2 SVGAGI. V lost 4 bases and J lost 1, with 13 bases in between. The CDR3 sequence is CASSSEQGRNTEAFF. The CDR3 coding sequence is TGTGCCAGCAGTTCTGAACAGGGACGGAACACTGAAGCTTTCTTT.